This T cell receptor beta chain comes out of a study of T-cell reconstitution after alpha-beta-depleted transplantation in children. The CDR3 is 13 amino acids. The V gene's germline CDR1 is SGHTA and CDR2 FQGNSA. J gave up 7 bases and V 3 bases, and 0 bases lay outside the gene matches. During its preparation, the TCRbeta library received unique molecular identifiers. TCRdb processed the PCR reads anew with MiXCR; each CDR3 protein has one entry. This sample has hundreds of thousands of distinct CDR3 sequences; approximately 22% occur once, and the top ten carry less than 15%. The chain links TRBV7-2 to TRBJ2-1, with 10 bases matching TRBD2. The clonotype was recovered from a boy in the first two years of life who had a stem cell transplant for acute myeloid leukemia, so the T cells may come from the graft donor. The sample here was PBMCs, mostly from graft donor cells, taken 360 days after TCRalphabeta/CD19-depleted stem cell transplant. CDR3 DNA sequence: TGTGCCAGCAGCTTTAGCGGGGGGAATGAGCAGTTCTTC. It encodes CASSFSGGNEQFF.